A selection of T cell receptor beta chains follows, all from one sample in a study of T-cell memory formation after mild COVID-19. TCRdb used MiXCR to reprocess the 5' RACE reads, holding one entry per CDR3 protein. The data hold some 180,000 distinct CDR3 sequences, with approximately 18% observed a single time. Specimen: PBMCs or a T cell subset sorted from them (not recorded which). All receptors come from a man aged 18-30 years who had mild COVID-19 (a few samples of this study predate the infection). Cell type and time point are not known. Each CDR3 is given with its conserved first and last residue. A D gene is named only where the DNA matches it firmly. Clone size is stated in some rows and not others, as once, few, many or a class when expanded.

V gene	clone size	D gene	J gene	CDR3 DNA	CDR3 protein
TRBV6-5	-	-	TRBJ2-3	TGTGCCAGCAGAAACGACTACACAGATACGCAGTATTTT	CASRNDYTDTQYF
TRBV7-2	once	-	TRBJ1-2	TGTGCCAGCAGCTTCCCTCCCGAGACTAACTATGGCTACACCTTC	CASSFPPETNYGYTF
TRBV19	few	TRBD1	TRBJ2-3	TGTGCCAGCCGGGACAGGGGTCCTAGCACAGATACGCAGTATTTT	CASRDRGPSTDTQYF
TRBV6-5	-	-	TRBJ2-5	TGTGCCAGCGGCCTAGGAGGCGAGACCCAGTACTTC	CASGLGGETQYF
TRBV5-8	-	TRBD1	TRBJ2-7	TGTGCCAGCAGCTTGGGAGGCCCCGCAGGGGGATACGAGCAGTACTTC	CASSLGGPAGGYEQYF
TRBV7-8	-	TRBD1	TRBJ1-4	TGTGCCAGCAGCTTCATCCGGGACAGTAATGAAAAACTGTTTTTT	CASSFIRDSNEKLFF
TRBV5-1	-	TRBD1	TRBJ1-2	TGCGCCAGCAGCTTCACAGGGGGTAGCTATGGCTACACCTTC	CASSFTGGSYGYTF
TRBV6-2/TRBV6-3	-	TRBD1	TRBJ2-2	TGTGCCAGCAGCCCCTGGGGAAGGACAGGGAACACCGGGGAGCTGTTTTTT	CASSPWGRTGNTGELFF
TRBV30	-	-	TRBJ1-1	TGTGCCTGGAGTGTCCGGACAATTGCTTTCTTT	CAWSVRTIAFF
TRBV18	many	-	TRBJ2-3	TGTGCCAGCTCACCGGACGGACGAATCACAGATACGCAGTATTTT	CASSPDGRITDTQYF
TRBV29-1	-	TRBD1	TRBJ2-7	TGCAGCGTGCGTTATGGGGGACAGGGTATCTACGAGCAGTACTTC	CSVRYGGQGIYEQYF
TRBV5-1	few	-	TRBJ1-1	TGCGCCAGCAACCCAAGGGGAGGTGACACTGAAGCTTTCTTT	CASNPRGGDTEAFF
TRBV29-1	-	TRBD1	TRBJ1-1	TGCAGCGTAACGGGACAGACGAACACTGAAGCTTTCTTT	CSVTGQTNTEAFF
TRBV7-2	few	-	TRBJ2-7	TGTGCCAGCAGCTTAGGGGTGCAGAGCTACGAGCAGTACTTC	CASSLGVQSYEQYF
TRBV6-2/TRBV6-3	-	-	TRBJ1-2	TGTGCCAGTGGACGGATCAACTATGGCTACACCTTC	CASGRINYGYTF
TRBV5-1	-	-	TRBJ2-3	TGCGCCAGCAGCCTTTACGACAGAGGGGATACGCAGTATTTT	CASSLYDRGDTQYF
TRBV6-2/TRBV6-3	few	TRBD2	TRBJ2-3	TGTGCCAGCAGCCAACCGATGGGACTAGCGGGGAGCACAGATACGCAGTATTTT	CASSQPMGLAGSTDTQYF
TRBV6-2/TRBV6-3	-	-	TRBJ1-2	TGTGCCAGCAGTGACACAGGGCTCTATGGCTACACCTTC	CASSDTGLYGYTF
TRBV5-6	many	TRBD1	TRBJ2-7	TGTGCCAGCAGCGATCCGGGACAGGGGTTATACGAGCAGTACTTC	CASSDPGQGLYEQYF
TRBV27	few	TRBD1	TRBJ2-1	TGTGCCAGCAGTTTACTGGGACAGGGCCTTGAGCAGTTCTTC	CASSLLGQGLEQFF
TRBV12-3/TRBV12-4	few	-	TRBJ2-2	TGTGCCAGCTCCCGGGAAACCGGGGAGCTGTTTTTT	CASSRETGELFF
TRBV7-9	-	TRBD2	TRBJ2-5	TGTGCCAGCAGCCCTAGCTTGAGGGAGGGCGAGACCCAGTACTTC	CASSPSLREGETQYF
TRBV6-6	-	-	TRBJ2-1	TGTGCCAGCAGTTACGTAAGGGTAGGCCACAATGAGCAGTTCTTC	CASSYVRVGHNEQFF
TRBV9	-	-	TRBJ2-2	TGTGCCAGCAGCTCCGGGACCCCATTCAACGCCGGGGAGCTGTTTTTT	CASSSGTPFNAGELFF
TRBV4-1	few	-	TRBJ2-2	TGCGCCAGCAGCCAAGGGCTGTTGGGCACCGGGGAGCTGTTTTTT	CASSQGLLGTGELFF
TRBV7-9	few	TRBD2	TRBJ2-1	TGTGCCAGCAGCTCCAACCCCAGACTAGCGGGGGGCAATGAGCAGTTCTTC	CASSSNPRLAGGNEQFF
TRBV10-2	-	TRBD1	TRBJ1-5	TGCGCCAGCAGTGGACAGGGCCACAATCAGCCCCAGCATTTT	CASSGQGHNQPQHF
TRBV11-3	-	-	TRBJ1-1	TGTGCCAGCAGCTTAGATCCGTCACCGAGGGCTTTCTTT	CASSLDPSPRAFF
TRBV29-1	few	-	TRBJ1-2	TGCAGCGTGGGGGACGGTAACTATGGCTACACCTTC	CSVGDGNYGYTF
TRBV11-2	-	TRBD2	TRBJ2-3	TGTGCCAGCAGCCCAGCGGGGGGCAGGGATACGCAGTATTTT	CASSPAGGRDTQYF
TRBV7-3	-	-	TRBJ2-5	TGTGCCAGCAGCCCGGACCGAACCACGGAGACCCAGTACTTC	CASSPDRTTETQYF
TRBV3-1	few	-	TRBJ2-5	TGTGCCAGCAGTATATTGGACACGGAGACCCAGTACTTC	CASSILDTETQYF
TRBV4-1	few	-	TRBJ1-1	TGCGCCAGCAGCCAAGCCGTACGGGACACTGAAGCTTTCTTT	CASSQAVRDTEAFF
TRBV4-1	-	-	TRBJ1-3	TGCGCCAGCAGCCTCACCTACTGGACGCAACTCTCTGGAAACACCATATATTTT	CASSLTYWTQLSGNTIYF
TRBV28	-	TRBD1	TRBJ2-2	TGTGCCAGCAGCCCGACCAGGGGGCATTTAACCGGGGAGCTGTTTTTT	CASSPTRGHLTGELFF
TRBV5-1	many	TRBD2	TRBJ2-3	TGCGCCAGCAGCCTGACTAGCGGGGGTGATACGCAGTATTTT	CASSLTSGGDTQYF
TRBV5-1	many	-	TRBJ2-5	TGCGCCAGCAGCTTGTCGGAGACCCAGTACTTC	CASSLSETQYF
TRBV5-8	-	-	TRBJ2-2	TGTGCCAGCAGCCCTCGCCGACTAGACTACACCGGGGAGCTGTTTTTT	CASSPRRLDYTGELFF
TRBV6-5	-	-	TRBJ1-2	TGTGCCAGCAGGGGGGTCAGGGTGGGGGACTATGGCTACACCTTC	CASRGVRVGDYGYTF